This T cell receptor (beta chain) was sequenced for a study of CD8+CD57+ T cells in acquired aplastic anemia. Across the whole study: Sorted CD4+ and CD8+ cells yielded DNA averaging around 3.2 ug. General observations from the study: Controls did not differ significantly from patients in CD8+ Simpson's diversity.

The template for TCR beta VDJ and CDR3 sequence profiling was genomic DNA. TCRdb passed the reads through MiXCR, listing each CDR3 protein once. The sample yields about 470,000 distinct CDR3 sequences, less than 35% seen once. This clonotype came up many times. Its antigen is not known. For sequencing, patients were chosen who had shown expansion of CD8+CD57+ cells by flow cytometry. All patients had severe acquired aplastic anemia. V gave up 3 bases and J gave up 6 bases, with 16 bases separating them. This CDR3 comprises 14 residues. Per the germline V gene, CDR1 is DFQATT and CDR2 is SNEGSKA (reference sequence).

This TCR was sampled from a human donor with aplastic anemia. The chain links TRBV20-1 to TRBJ2-3, with D uncertain. Sequencing was carried out using sorted CD4+, CD8+, or CD8+CD57+ T cells (not recorded which) from PBMCs. The CDR3 DNA reads TGCAGTGCTAGTCGGACGCGTGGCGTGGATACGCAGTATTTT. Translation gives CSASRTRGVDTQYF.